This T cell receptor beta chain originates from a study of blood T cells in healthy people across ages. In its sample, this clonotype was seen a few times. Its antigen is currently unknown. In germline, CDR1 is SNHLY, CDR2 FYNNEI. Trimming left V 4 bases short and J 9 bases short, with 16 bases between. The CDR3 is 15 amino acids. Using a J-beta primer mix together with a sample-barcoded 5' primer, a second PCR was run for roughly 6 to 11 cycles. One entry per CDR3 protein, called by TCRdb with MiXCR from the 5' RACE reads. In the table there are 1.5 million to 2 million distinct CDR3 sequences, 40% to 55% of which are singletons. Regarding the study as a whole: Diversity of TCR beta per million T cells declined in a roughly linear way with age.

The chain links TRBV2 to TRBJ1-6; D unresolved. The sequencing input was blood. This TCR was recovered from a woman between 35 and 50 years old in good health. This CDR3 reads CASSAETVTGSPLHF. The CDR3 region has the DNA TGTGCCAGCAGTGCGGAAACAGTGACGGGTTCACCCCTCCACTTT.